The 28 T cell receptor beta chains below come from one sample, sequenced in a study of cytomegalovirus exposure and HLA in healthy donors. PCR used 60 Vbeta primers and 13 Jbeta primers. Here immunoSEQ multiplex PCR was the method, and the copy in TCRdb shows in-frame clones only, minus some. Of some 60,000 clones listed, 75% to 85% were seen once; the top ten hold approximately 5.9%. Specimen: PBMCs. The origin of the receptors is a male donor in good health and CMV-seronegative.

The chain links TRBV5-1 to TRBJ1-1; D uncertain. The germline V gene has CDR1 SGHRS and CDR2 YFSETQ. V was cut by 0 bases and J by 1 base, with 7 bases left in between. The CDR3 has 14 amino acids. The CDR3 region is CASSLAGGNTEAFF. The DNA of the CDR3 is TGCGCCAGCAGCTTGGCAGGTGGGAACACTGAAGCTTTCTTT.

The chain links TRBV5-5 to TRBJ2-1; 10 nucleotides match TRBD2. The germline V gene has CDR1 SGHKS and CDR2 YYEKEE (reference sequence). The CDR3 has 15 amino acids. V dropped 4 bases and J dropped 8; count of bases not matched to a gene: 9. CDR3 amino acids: CASSLTSGEGYEQFF. CDR3 DNA sequence: TGTGCCAGCAGCCTCACTAGCGGGGAAGGGTATGAGCAGTTCTTC.

The table lists this clone with a few counts. The chain uses TRBV2 and TRBJ2-7, with TRBD1 matching 9 bases. The junction had 8 bases not matched to a gene; V was cut back by 5 bases and J by 3 bases. Per the germline V gene, CDR1 is SNHLY and CDR2 is FYNNEI. The CDR3 consists of 15 residues. Here the CDR3 reads CASSPTGGANYEQYF. The CDR3 nucleotides read TGTGCCAGCAGTCCTACAGGGGGCGCCAACTACGAGCAGTACTTC.

This chain uses TRBV7-2 with TRBJ1-2; 12 bases are a match to TRBD1. From germline, CDR1 is SGHTA and CDR2 FQGNSA. The CDR3 totals 16 residues. With V trimmed by 0 bases and J by 3 bases, 2 bases remained unmatched. The CDR3 region has the DNA TGTGCCAGCAGCTTAGCGGGACAGGGGGCGGACTATGGCTACACCTTC. It specifies CASSLAGQGADYGYTF.

V gene TRBV5-6 combines with J gene TRBJ1-1; no reliable D call. The CDR3 has 11 amino acids. Germline lookup yields CDR1 SGHDT and CDR2 YYEEEE. V lost 5 bases to trimming and J lost 2 bases, with 4 bases between them. CDR3 nucleotides: TGTGCCAGCAGGAGAAACACTGAAGCTTTCTTT. This translates into CASRRNTEAFF.

This clone occurred a few times. This sequence joins TRBV27 and TRBJ1-2; possible D gene TRBD1, 6 bases. This CDR3 spans 13 amino acids. V gave up 3 bases and J gave up 6 bases, with 11 bases separating them. Germline V CDR1 and CDR2: MNHEY, SMNVEV (reference sequence). The DNA of the CDR3 is TGTGCCAGCAGTTTCTATAACAGGGATGGCTACACCTTC. It yields the protein CASSFYNRDGYTF.

V usage is TRBV30 and J usage is TRBJ1-2, with D hard to call. This CDR3 is built from 15 residues. The germline V gene encodes CDR1 GTSNPN and CDR2 SVGIG (reference sequence). V lost 0 bases, J lost 2 bases, and 13 bases lay in between. The CDR3 DNA sequence: TGTGCCTGGAGTGTCGTAGGCCCCGGGAACTATGGCTACACCTTC. It specifies CAWSVVGPGNYGYTF.

The rearrangement uses TRBV18 and TRBJ1-2; no clear D gene. Per germline, CDR1 KGHSH and CDR2 LQKENI. Trimming took off 6 bases at V and 6 bases at J, with 17 bases between the two ends. The CDR3 spans 14 residues. CDR3 sequence: CASSLFEGRDGYTF. The CDR3 DNA reads TGTGCCAGCTCCCTTTTTGAAGGGAGGGATGGCTACACCTTC.

About this clone: Other DNA sequences from this sample encode an identical CDR3 as well. V usage is TRBV5-1 and J usage is TRBJ1-1; D not certain. The CDR3 has 13 amino acids. Germline lookup yields CDR1 SGHRS and CDR2 YFSETQ. Deletions cut 1 base from V and 5 bases from J, with 9 bases between. Here the CDR3 reads CASSLRGGTEAFF. The CDR3 DNA sequence: TGCGCCAGCAGCTTGCGGGGAGGGACTGAAGCTTTCTTT.

V and J are TRBV2 and TRBJ2-1; TRBD2 might be the D (6 bases). Germline V gene data show CDR1 as SNHLY and CDR2 as FYNNEI. The CDR3 contains 16 residues. V was shortened by 3 bases and J by 0 bases, with 12 bases between the two germline ends. CDR3 residues: CASSDPWGDSYNEQFF. CDR3 DNA sequence: TGTGCCAGCAGTGATCCCTGGGGGGACTCCTACAATGAGCAGTTCTTC.

Only a few counts were recorded for this clone. CDR3 nucleotide sequence: TGTGCCAGCTCGCTAGACAAACAGGGTCCGGAGACCCAGTACTTC. Translating it yields CASSLDKQGPETQYF. The chain uses TRBV18 and TRBJ2-5; D is possibly TRBD1 (6 bases). CDR3 length equals 15 residues. CDR1 KGHSH and CDR2 LQKENI come from the germline V gene. Trimming left V 6 bases short and J 5 bases short, with 19 bases between.

V and J are TRBV6-1 and TRBJ2-7; 14 bases line up with TRBD2. Germline CDR1 and CDR2: MNHNS and SASEGT. This CDR3 spans 16 amino acids. Trimming removed 5 bases from V and 2 bases from J; junction bases left unmatched: 5. The CDR3 nucleotides are TGTGCCAGCAGTAAAGAGACTAGCGGGGGGGCCTACGAGCAGTACTTC. Residues: CASSKETSGGAYEQYF.

The chain is built from TRBV27 and TRBJ1-5, with D uncertain. CDR1 and CDR2 from the germline V gene are MNHEY and SMNVEV (reference sequence). Trimming left V 1 base short and J 1 base short, with 14 bases between. The CDR3 is 17 amino acids. The CDR3 region is CASSLYPIAPSNQPQHF. DNA for the CDR3: TGTGCCAGCAGTTTATATCCAATAGCCCCGAGCAATCAGCCCCAGCATTTT.

In DNA form, the CDR3 reads TGTGCCAGCAGTAAGGGGGCTCGGGGCTACACCTTC. It codes for CASSKGARGYTF. V gene TRBV6-5 combines with J gene TRBJ1-2, with TRBD1 matching over 7 bases. With 5 bases clipped from V and 8 bases from J, the junction kept 5 bases outside the gene matches. This CDR3 is 12 amino acids long. The germline CDR1 and CDR2 sequences are MNHEY and SVGAGI.

The gene calls are TRBV18 and TRBJ2-1, with D maybe TRBD2 (6 bases). CDR3 length: 15 amino acids. Germline V gene lookup returns CDR1 KGHSH and CDR2 LQKENI. Trimming pared 1 base from V and 0 bases from J, leaving 7 bases between. The CDR3 DNA reads as TGTGCCAGCTCACCACAGGACTACTCCTACAATGAGCAGTTCTTC. Protein: CASSPQDYSYNEQFF.

This clone was counted once. The chain recombines TRBV19 with TRBJ1-5; the match to TRBD1 covers 9 bases. Germline CDR1 is LNHDA and CDR2 is SQIVND (reference sequence). V trimming: 6 bases; J trimming: 0 bases; junction bases outside the gene matches: 6. There are 16 residues in the CDR3. CDR3 residues: CASSATGGNSNQPQHF. In DNA, the CDR3 is TGTGCCAGTAGCGCCACAGGGGGCAATAGCAATCAGCCCCAGCATTTT. Full variable domain (outside the CDR3, taken from reference TRBV19 and TRBJ1-5): DGGITQSPKYLFRKEGQNVTLSCEQNLNHDAMYWYRQDPGQGLRLIYYSQIVNDFQKGDIAEGYSVSREKKESFPLTVTSAQKNPTAFYLCASSATGGNSNQPQHFGDGTRLSIL.

V and J are TRBV13 and TRBJ1-1; no definite D call. V gave up 3 bases and J gave up 1 base, with 3 bases separating them. CDR3 length: 12 amino acids. The V gene's germline CDR1 is PRHDT and CDR2 FYEKMQ (reference sequence). The CDR3 loop is CASSFWNTEAFF. The CDR3 DNA is TGTGCCAGCAGCTTCTGGAACACTGAAGCTTTCTTT. Looking up the rest from reference TRBV13 and TRBJ1-1 gives the full variable domain: AAGVIQSPRHLIKEKRETATLKCYPIPRHDTVYWYQQGPGQDPQFLISFYEKMQSDKGSIPDRFSAQQFSDYHSELNMSSLELGDSALYFCASSFWNTEAFFGQGTRLTVV.

The V and J genes are TRBV15 and TRBJ1-1, with D possibly TRBD1 on 5 matching bases. V was cut by 0 bases and J by 0 bases, with 14 bases left in between. The CDR3 has 17 amino acids. Per the germline V gene, CDR1 is LNHNV and CDR2 is YYDKDF (reference sequence). The CDR3 reads CATSREPFDSLNTEAFF. The CDR3 DNA follows: TGTGCCACCAGCAGAGAGCCCTTTGACAGTCTGAACACTGAAGCTTTCTTT.

The V gene is TRBV4-1, the J gene TRBJ2-5, with a tentative D call TRBD2 (5 bases). CDR3 size: 15 residues. CDR1 and CDR2 from the germline V gene are MGHRA and YSYEKL. V was trimmed by 6 bases and J by 0 bases, leaving 14 bases between them. CDR3 residues: CASRLGLTYQETQYF. In DNA, the CDR3 is TGCGCCAGCAGGCTCGGACTGACGTACCAAGAGACCCAGTACTTC.

This rearrangement joins TRBV6-5 to TRBJ2-5; D is unresolved. This CDR3 contains 11 residues. V was shortened by 7 bases and J by 5 bases, with 8 bases between the two germline ends. In germline, CDR1 is MNHEY, CDR2 SVGAGI. The CDR3 DNA reads TGTGCCAGCACCTTCAGTGAGACCCAGTACTTC. This sequence encodes CASTFSETQYF.

This clone was detected once. The rearrangement uses TRBV1 and TRBJ2-4; TRBD2, as called in the table, went unchecked against the DNA. TRBV1 is annotated as a pseudogene. The CDR3 totals 18 residues. In DNA, the CDR3 is TGCACCAGCAGCCCCAGGATAGCGGGGGGCTTAGCCAAAAACATTCAGTACTTC. It yields the protein CTSSPRIAGGLAKNIQYF.

The chain joins TRBV6-5 to TRBJ1-1; 7 bases are a match to TRBD1. From germline, CDR1 is MNHEY and CDR2 SVGAGI. The ends lost 2 bases at V and 0 bases at J; junction bases unmatched: 6. The CDR3 covers 16 residues. The CDR3 is CASSYLLGGLNTEAFF. In nucleotides, the CDR3 is TGTGCCAGCAGTTACCTCTTAGGGGGCCTGAACACTGAAGCTTTCTTT.

This clone was seen a few times. This chain links TRBV4-1 with TRBJ1-2, with 9 positions matching TRBD1. The V segment lost 3 bases and the J segment 8 bases; nucleotides outside the gene matches: 7. This CDR3 spans 14 amino acids. The germline V gene encodes CDR1 MGHRA and CDR2 YSYEKL. CDR3 sequence: CASSQDRGTEGYTF. The CDR3 DNA reads as TGCGCCAGCAGCCAGGACAGGGGAACGGAGGGCTACACCTTC.

This chain connects TRBV5-8 to TRBJ2-5; 7 bases fit TRBD1. The trim removed 1 base at V and 0 bases at J, leaving 6 bases unmatched. The CDR3 loop spans 16 amino acids. CDR1 SGHTS and CDR2 YDEGEE come from the germline V gene. The CDR3 sequence: CASSLSGTAYQETQYF. The DNA for the CDR3 is TGTGCCAGCAGCTTGTCTGGGACAGCGTACCAAGAGACCCAGTACTTC.

The rearrangement joins TRBV2 to TRBJ1-2; 10 bases agree with TRBD1. Germline V lookup: CDR1 SNHLY, CDR2 FYNNEI. V lost 4 bases and J lost 6; bases outside the gene matches: 2. There are 13 residues in the CDR3. The CDR3 region has the DNA TGTGCCAGCAGTGTGACAGGGGGCAATGGCTACACCTTC. This encodes CASSVTGGNGYTF.

The CDR3 coding sequence is TGTGCCAGCTCACCGGGACAGAGGTCCTATAATTCACCCCTCCACTTT. Protein sequence: CASSPGQRSYNSPLHF. The chain employs TRBV18 and TRBJ1-6; 7 positions match TRBD1. The V segment lost 3 bases and the J segment 1 base; nucleotides outside the gene matches: 3. This CDR3 is built from 16 residues. Germline CDR1 reads KGHSH; CDR2 reads LQKENI.

The rearrangement uses TRBV4-3 and TRBJ2-1; possible D gene TRBD1, 5 bases. The CDR3 is 16 amino acids. Trimming removed 2 bases at V and 2 bases at J, with 13 bases between. Germline V gene sequence: CDR1 LGHNA, CDR2 YSLEER. The CDR3 DNA follows: TGCGCCAGCAGCCAAACCAGGGTCCTCCCCTACAATGAGCAGTTCTTC. It specifies CASSQTRVLPYNEQFF.

The V call is TRBV30, the J call TRBJ1-6; the D gene is possibly TRBD1 (6 bases). V shed 4 bases and J shed 10 bases, with 20 bases lying between them. The CDR3 loop spans 15 amino acids. From germline, CDR1 is GTSNPN and CDR2 SVGIG (reference sequence). CDR3 amino acids: CAWTPRAGVTSPLHF. The CDR3 DNA is TGTGCCTGGACCCCTCGGGCAGGGGTCACATCACCCCTCCACTTT.